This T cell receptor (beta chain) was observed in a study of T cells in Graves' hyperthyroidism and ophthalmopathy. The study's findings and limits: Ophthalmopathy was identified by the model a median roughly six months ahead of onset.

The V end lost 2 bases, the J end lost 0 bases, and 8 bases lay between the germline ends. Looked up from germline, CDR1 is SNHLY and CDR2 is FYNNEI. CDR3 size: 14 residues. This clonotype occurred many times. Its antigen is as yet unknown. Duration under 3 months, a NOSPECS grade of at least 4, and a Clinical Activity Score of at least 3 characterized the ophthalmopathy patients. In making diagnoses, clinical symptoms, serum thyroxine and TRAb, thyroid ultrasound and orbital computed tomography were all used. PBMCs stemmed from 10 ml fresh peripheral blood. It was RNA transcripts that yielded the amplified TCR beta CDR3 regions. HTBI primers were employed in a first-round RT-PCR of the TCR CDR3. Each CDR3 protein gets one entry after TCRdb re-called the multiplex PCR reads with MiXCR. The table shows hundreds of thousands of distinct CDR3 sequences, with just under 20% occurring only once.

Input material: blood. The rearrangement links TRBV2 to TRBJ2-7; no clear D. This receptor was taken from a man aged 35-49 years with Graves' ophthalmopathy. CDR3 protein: CASSEQHSSYEQYF. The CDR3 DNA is TGTGCCAGCAGTGAACAGCACAGCTCCTACGAGCAGTACTTC.